Presented here are 30 T cell receptor beta chains from one specimen sequenced in a study of T cells of healthy individuals. TCRdb re-analysed the 5' RACE reads in MiXCR, keeping a single row per CDR3 protein. The sample lists nearly 100,000 distinct CDR3 sequences; approximately 15% were seen once. All receptors come from a human donor in good health.

The chain has TRBV6-5 and TRBJ2-2, with 9 positions matching TRBD1. This CDR3 spans 14 amino acids. CDR1 and CDR2 from the germline V gene are MNHEY and SVGAGI. The CDR3 DNA is TGTGCTTCTGGACAGGGGAAATGGACCGGGGAGCTGTTTTTT. Its protein is CASGQGKWTGELFF.

The rearrangement links TRBV10-3 to TRBJ2-1, with TRBD1 as a possible D gene (7 bases). Germline V gene sequence: CDR1 ENHRY, CDR2 SYGVKD. CDR3 size: 13 residues. V lost 6 bases, J lost 6 bases, and 12 bases lay in between. CDR3 in amino acids: CAIRGGQSNEQFF. CDR3 nucleotides: TGTGCCATCAGGGGGGGACAGTCCAATGAGCAGTTCTTC.

This clonotype was counted at least ten times. This sequence joins TRBV15 and TRBJ1-1, with TRBD1 matching 7 bases. Trimming removed 5 bases from V and 12 bases from J; junction bases left unmatched: 12. There are 13 residues in the CDR3. CDR1 is LNHNV and CDR2 is YYDKDF in the germline V gene (reference sequence). CDR3 amino acids: CATSAGLQGRSFF. The DNA of the CDR3 is TGTGCCACCAGCGCGGGGTTACAGGGGCGGTCTTTCTTT. Drawing the rest from reference TRBV15 and TRBJ1-1, the complete variable domain is DAMVIQNPRYQVTQFGKPVTLSCSQTLNHNVMYWYQQKSSQAPKLLFHYYDKDFNNEADTPDNFQSRRPNTSFCFLDIRSPGLGDTAMYLCATSAGLQGRSFFGQGTRLTVV.

This clonotype was observed a few times. J is TRBJ2-1 and V is TRBV5-1; TRBD2 might be the D (5 bases). Per the germline V gene, CDR1 is SGHRS and CDR2 is YFSETQ. The CDR3 is 12 amino acids. V was cut by 4 bases and J by 9 bases, with 11 bases left in between. In DNA form, the CDR3 reads TGCGCCAGCAGCCCCTACGAGGGTGAGCAGTTCTTC. Protein product: CASSPYEGEQFF. Full variable domain (rest looked up from reference TRBV5-1 and TRBJ2-1): KAGVTQTPRYLIKTRGQQVTLSCSPISGHRSVSWYQQTPGQGLQFLFEYFSETQRNKGNFPGRFSGRQFSNSRSEMNVSTLELGDSALYLCASSPYEGEQFFGPGTRLTVL.

This clonotype was found many times. J is TRBJ2-2 and V is TRBV7-6; D not certain. This CDR3 has 13 amino acids. Trimming shortened V by 1 base and J by 4 bases, and 4 bases separated the two germline ends. Germline V lookup: CDR1 SGHVS, CDR2 FNYEAQ. This CDR3 reads CASSLGGTGELFF. In DNA, the CDR3 is TGTGCCAGCAGCTTAGGTGGCACCGGGGAGCTGTTTTTT.

This clonotype was seen a handful of times. The V call is TRBV7-2, the J call TRBJ2-3; D gene uncertain. The CDR3 length is 13 residues. The ends were cut back, 2 bases at V and 2 bases at J, with 5 bases in the middle. Germline V gene lookup returns CDR1 SGHTA and CDR2 FQGNSA. In nucleotides, the CDR3 is TGTGCCAGCAGCTTATGGGTCACAGATACGCAGTATTTT. It is translated as CASSLWVTDTQYF.

The chain carries TRBV7-2 and TRBJ2-3, with TRBD2 as a possible D gene (5 bases). This CDR3 has 13 residues. CDR1 and CDR2 from the germline V gene are SGHTA and FQGNSA. The V end was cut by 5 bases, the J end by 4 bases, with 10 bases between. This CDR3 reads CASSQLVSDTQYF. Here the CDR3 DNA reads TGTGCCAGCAGCCAACTAGTCTCAGATACGCAGTATTTT. Full variable domain (remainder filled in from reference TRBV7-2 and TRBJ2-3): GAGVSQSPSNKVTEKGKDVELRCDPISGHTALYWYRQSLGQGLEFLIYFQGNSAPDKSGLPSDRFSAERTGGSVSTLTIQRTQQEDSAVYLCASSQLVSDTQYFGPGTRLTVL.

At least ten counts were recorded for this clonotype. V and J are TRBV20-1 and TRBJ1-2, with TRBD1 as a possible D gene (5 bases). V was clipped by 4 bases and J by 1 base, with 10 bases between them. Germline V gene sequence: CDR1 DFQATT, CDR2 SNEGSKA (reference sequence). This CDR3 comprises 13 residues. The CDR3 nucleotides are TGCAGTGCTACCCCGACAGTTAACTATGGCTACACCTTC. This sequence encodes CSATPTVNYGYTF.

The chain links TRBV6-5 to TRBJ1-6, with 8 bases that match TRBD1. CDR1 MNHEY and CDR2 SVGAGI come from the germline V gene. The CDR3 consists of 14 residues. V lost 4 bases, J lost 10 bases, and 6 bases stayed unmatched. Here the CDR3 reads CASSFQGQGSPLHF. The CDR3 coding sequence is TGTGCCAGCAGTTTCCAAGGACAGGGCTCACCCCTCCACTTT.

The CDR3 is CASRPGTGPYNEQFF. CDR3 DNA sequence: TGTGCCAGCAGACCCGGGACAGGGCCCTACAATGAGCAGTTCTTC. V usage is TRBV7-9 and J usage is TRBJ2-1; 9 nucleotides line up with TRBD1. Losses at the gene ends were 6 bases for V and 2 bases for J; bases not matched to a gene: 5. The germline CDR1 and CDR2 sequences are SEHNR and FQNEAQ (reference sequence). CDR3 size: 15 residues.

This clonotype has a count of ten or more. V is TRBV20-1 and J is TRBJ2-1; 7 bases are a match to TRBD1. J lost 0 bases, V lost 8 bases, and 4 bases had no gene match. CDR1 is DFQATT and CDR2 is SNEGSKA in the germline V gene (reference sequence). CDR3 length: 13 residues. The CDR3 loop reads CSPRTGSYNEQFF. As DNA, the CDR3 is TGCAGTCCTCGGACAGGCTCCTACAATGAGCAGTTCTTC.

This clonotype was detected ten times or more. This chain joins TRBV29-1 and TRBJ2-5, with 11 bases that match TRBD2. Germline values: CDR1 SQVTM, CDR2 ANQGSEA. This CDR3 region has 15 residues. With 3 bases clipped from V and 9 bases from J, the junction kept 12 bases outside the gene matches. CDR3 nucleotide sequence: TGCAGCGTTGACTCTCTAGCGGGAGGTCGGTCGGCCCAGTACTTC. Amino acids: CSVDSLAGGRSAQYF. The full variable domain, with the rest looked up from reference TRBV29-1 and TRBJ2-5, is SAVISQKPSRDICQRGTSLTIQCQVDSQVTMMFWYRQQPGQSLTLIATANQGSEATYESGFVIDKFPISRPNLTFSTLTVSNMSPEDSSIYLCSVDSLAGGRSAQYFGPGTRLLVL.

This clonotype has a count of ten or more. The V and J genes are TRBV10-3 and TRBJ1-2; TRBD1 is a possible D gene (5 bases). V was shortened by 11 bases and J by 2 bases, with 12 bases between the two germline ends. The CDR3 runs 12 residues. The germline V gene encodes CDR1 ENHRY and CDR2 SYGVKD. CDR3 in amino acids: CAALRGNYGYTF. DNA of the CDR3: TGTGCCGCCCTCCGGGGGAACTATGGCTACACCTTC.

V and J are TRBV4-1 and TRBJ1-1; D not certain. The germline V gene encodes CDR1 MGHRA and CDR2 YSYEKL. This CDR3 region has 14 residues. The V end was cut by 2 bases, the J end by 1 base, with 8 bases between. As DNA, the CDR3 is TGCGCCAGCAGCCAAATGACGGGGAACACTGAAGCTTTCTTT. Its translation is CASSQMTGNTEAFF.

The chain has TRBV7-6 and TRBJ2-1; D remains unclear. CDR3 length: 13 residues. Trimming took off 5 bases at V and 5 bases at J, with 10 bases between the two ends. The germline V gene encodes CDR1 SGHVS and CDR2 FNYEAQ. CDR3 amino acids: CASSLTQDNEQFF. CDR3 DNA: TGTGCCAGCAGCCTAACGCAGGACAATGAGCAGTTCTTC.

This clonotype was detected ten times or more. The rearrangement links TRBV20-1 to TRBJ2-1, with 9 bases lining up with TRBD2. The V and J ends lost 6 bases and 4 bases, in that order; junction bases with no gene match: 10. The CDR3 totals 15 residues. Germline-derived CDR1 and CDR2 are DFQATT and SNEGSKA (reference sequence). This CDR3 is CSAKTSGEPYNEQFF. CDR3 coding DNA: TGCAGTGCCAAGACTAGCGGAGAGCCGTACAATGAGCAGTTCTTC.

This clonotype was counted only a few times. The rearrangement links TRBV9 to TRBJ2-3; D unresolved. This CDR3 has 13 amino acids. V lost 0 bases, J lost 5 bases, and 7 bases lay in between. Looked up from germline, CDR1 is SGDLS and CDR2 is YYNGEE. The CDR3 reads CASSVGPIDTQYF. The CDR3 DNA is TGTGCCAGCAGCGTAGGCCCTATAGATACGCAGTATTTT.

The chain joins TRBV15 to TRBJ1-5; D is uncertain. Trimming cost V 4 bases and J 4 bases, with 14 bases left between them. Germline loops: CDR1 LNHNV, CDR2 YYDKDF (reference sequence). The CDR3 runs to 15 residues. The CDR3 sequence is CATSKDPLGNQPQHF. Here the CDR3 DNA reads TGTGCCACCAGCAAGGACCCCTTAGGGAATCAGCCCCAGCATTTT. The full variable domain, in which reference TRBV15 and TRBJ1-5 provide the parts outside the CDR3, is DAMVIQNPRYQVTQFGKPVTLSCSQTLNHNVMYWYQQKSSQAPKLLFHYYDKDFNNEADTPDNFQSRRPNTSFCFLDIRSPGLGDTAMYLCATSKDPLGNQPQHFGDGTRLSIL.

At least ten counts were recorded for this clonotype. The gene calls are TRBV9 and TRBJ1-4; D call uncertain. Germline CDR1 and CDR2: SGDLS and YYNGEE. V lost 3 bases to trimming and J lost 6 bases, with 6 bases between them. The CDR3 loop spans 12 amino acids. The CDR3 DNA sequence: TGTGCCAGCAGCGCCCCAGATGAAAAACTGTTTTTT. Protein: CASSAPDEKLFF.

This sequence joins TRBV5-6 and TRBJ2-1; possible D gene TRBD1, 5 bases. This CDR3 is built from 17 residues. V lost 4 bases to trimming and J lost 2 bases, with 19 bases between them. Germline lookup yields CDR1 SGHDT and CDR2 YYEEEE. The CDR3 loop reads CASSREKGRVTYNEQFF. CDR3 nucleotides: TGTGCCAGCAGCCGTGAAAAGGGCAGGGTCACCTACAATGAGCAGTTCTTC.

This clonotype was picked up many times. The chain recombines TRBV6-5 with TRBJ1-5; tentative D call: TRBD1 (5 bases). This CDR3 is built from 15 residues. Germline V lookup: CDR1 MNHEY, CDR2 SVGAGI. V was cut by 6 bases and J by 0 bases, with 12 bases left in between. The CDR3, as DNA: TGTGCCAGCAGGAGACAGCGAAATAGCAATCAGCCCCAGCATTTT. Its protein is CASRRQRNSNQPQHF.

The V call is TRBV20-1, the J call TRBJ1-1; D not resolved. This CDR3 has 18 residues. V lost 6 bases and J 3 bases, leaving 29 bases between the germline ends. The germline gives CDR1 DFQATT, CDR2 SNEGSKA (reference sequence). The CDR3 sequence is CSALPNHFIIGEDTEAFF. The CDR3 nucleotides are TGCAGTGCACTGCCCAATCATTTTATAATCGGGGAGGACACTGAAGCTTTCTTT.

The gene calls are TRBV27 and TRBJ1-5; 9 bases fit TRBD1. J was trimmed by 2 bases and V by 5 bases; bases with no gene match: 4. Looked up from germline, CDR1 is MNHEY and CDR2 is SMNVEV (reference sequence). The CDR3 is 15 residues long. CDR3 in DNA: TGTGCCAGCAGTCCCGGGGACAGGGGCAATCAGCCCCAGCATTTT. The encoded protein is CASSPGDRGNQPQHF.

The chain links TRBV7-8 to TRBJ2-3; perhaps D is TRBD1 or TRBD2 (6 bases each). The CDR3 contains 14 residues. Trimming cost V 2 bases and J 4 bases, with 10 bases left between them. Looked up from germline, CDR1 is SGHVS and CDR2 is FQNEAQ. CDR3 amino acids: CASSLLGGSDTQYF. The CDR3 nucleotides read TGTGCCAGCAGCTTACTCGGGGGCTCAGATACGCAGTATTTT.

This clonotype was seen a handful of times. The chain joins TRBV19 to TRBJ2-5; TRBD1 matches 9 bases. This CDR3 has 15 amino acids. V dropped 3 bases and J dropped 6; count of bases not matched to a gene: 8. Germline lookup yields CDR1 LNHDA and CDR2 SQIVND (reference sequence). For the CDR3, the DNA is TGTGCCAGTAGTATTTCGGACAGGGGAATGAAGACCCAGTACTTC. This translates into CASSISDRGMKTQYF.

In its sample, this clonotype was seen many times. The chain uses TRBV10-3 and TRBJ2-3, with 9 bases aligning to TRBD2. CDR1 is ENHRY, CDR2 SYGVKD, per germline. The CDR3 covers 14 residues. V shed 6 bases, J shed 3 bases, and the junction held 4 bases outside the gene matches. The CDR3 sequence is CAISPGLATDTQYF. CDR3 in DNA: TGTGCCATCAGCCCGGGACTAGCAACAGATACGCAGTATTTT.

This clonotype was found many times. A junction boundary mismatches the germline segment, possibly from a read error. The chain is built from TRBV5-1 and TRBJ1-1, with 7 bases lining up with TRBD1. This CDR3 region has 14 residues. CDR1 is SGHRS and CDR2 is YFSETQ in the germline V gene. The DNA of the CDR3 is TGTGCCAGCAGCTTAGACAGGGCGAACACTGAAGCTTTCTTT. Amino acid sequence: CASSLDRANTEAFF.

This clonotype has more than one count but fewer than ten. The chain employs TRBV20-1 and TRBJ1-5; 11 bases match TRBD1. The germline V gene encodes CDR1 DFQATT and CDR2 SNEGSKA (reference sequence). CDR3 length: 16 amino acids. V dropped 6 bases and J dropped 6; count of bases not matched to a gene: 13. The CDR3 protein is CSALWTGGPLGQPQHF. Here the CDR3 DNA reads TGCAGTGCCCTATGGACAGGGGGCCCCTTGGGTCAGCCCCAGCATTTT.

This clonotype has just a few counts. The rearrangement links TRBV5-1 to TRBJ2-5; 9 nucleotides line up with TRBD1. Germline V lookup: CDR1 SGHRS, CDR2 YFSETQ. The V gene end was trimmed by 2 bases and the J gene end by 5 bases; junction bases not matched to a gene: 10. This CDR3 has 16 residues. The CDR3 reads CASSFRPLGQGETQYF. CDR3 bases: TGCGCCAGCAGCTTTAGACCATTGGGACAGGGTGAGACCCAGTACTTC. Filled out from reference TRBV5-1 and TRBJ2-5, the complete variable domain reads KAGVTQTPRYLIKTRGQQVTLSCSPISGHRSVSWYQQTPGQGLQFLFEYFSETQRNKGNFPGRFSGRQFSNSRSEMNVSTLELGDSALYLCASSFRPLGQGETQYFGPGTRLLVL.

The chain is built from TRBV28 and TRBJ2-7, with 7 bases identical to TRBD2. The CDR3 loop spans 15 amino acids. V dropped 3 bases and J dropped 2; count of bases not matched to a gene: 7. The V gene's germline CDR1 is MDHEN and CDR2 SYDVKM. The CDR3, as DNA: TGTGCCAGCAGTTTCTCTAGCGGTCCGCCCTACGAGCAGTACTTC. It specifies CASSFSSGPPYEQYF.